The TCR beta chain described here comes from a study of CD8 T cells in Susac syndrome. RNA amounts of roughly 0.5 to 1 ug underwent reverse transcription with random hexamers. In TCRdb, the immunoSEQ multiplex PCR reads were re-called with MiXCR into one record per CDR3 protein. The table has under 200,000 distinct CDR3 sequences, 85% to 95% seen once. Germline V gene data show CDR1 as DFQATT and CDR2 as SNEGSKA (reference sequence). The CDR3 has 13 amino acids. The germline V and J ends were trimmed by 6 bases and 1 base, with 10 bases remaining between them. V gene TRBV20-1 combines with J gene TRBJ2-1; tentative D call: TRBD2 (6 bases). The TCR was taken from a human donor in good health. The material sequenced was CD4+ T cells from PBMCs. The CDR3 DNA reads TGCAGTGCAGCACGGGGGTCCTACAATGAGCAGTTCTTC. This gives the protein CSAARGSYNEQFF.